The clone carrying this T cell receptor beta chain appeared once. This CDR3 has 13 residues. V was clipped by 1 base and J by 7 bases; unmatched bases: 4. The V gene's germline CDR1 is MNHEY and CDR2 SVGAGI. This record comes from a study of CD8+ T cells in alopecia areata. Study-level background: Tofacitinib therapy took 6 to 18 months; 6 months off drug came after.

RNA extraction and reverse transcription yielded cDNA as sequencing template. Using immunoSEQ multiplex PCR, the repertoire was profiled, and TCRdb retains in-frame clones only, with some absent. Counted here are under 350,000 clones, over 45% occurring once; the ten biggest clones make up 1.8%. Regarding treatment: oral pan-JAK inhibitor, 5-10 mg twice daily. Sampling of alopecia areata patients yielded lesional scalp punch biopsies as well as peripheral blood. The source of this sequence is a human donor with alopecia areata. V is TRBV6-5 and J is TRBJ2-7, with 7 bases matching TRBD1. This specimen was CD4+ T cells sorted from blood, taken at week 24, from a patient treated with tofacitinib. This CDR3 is CASSYYRGVEQYF. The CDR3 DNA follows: TGTGCCAGCAGTTACTACAGGGGAGTGGAGCAGTACTTC.